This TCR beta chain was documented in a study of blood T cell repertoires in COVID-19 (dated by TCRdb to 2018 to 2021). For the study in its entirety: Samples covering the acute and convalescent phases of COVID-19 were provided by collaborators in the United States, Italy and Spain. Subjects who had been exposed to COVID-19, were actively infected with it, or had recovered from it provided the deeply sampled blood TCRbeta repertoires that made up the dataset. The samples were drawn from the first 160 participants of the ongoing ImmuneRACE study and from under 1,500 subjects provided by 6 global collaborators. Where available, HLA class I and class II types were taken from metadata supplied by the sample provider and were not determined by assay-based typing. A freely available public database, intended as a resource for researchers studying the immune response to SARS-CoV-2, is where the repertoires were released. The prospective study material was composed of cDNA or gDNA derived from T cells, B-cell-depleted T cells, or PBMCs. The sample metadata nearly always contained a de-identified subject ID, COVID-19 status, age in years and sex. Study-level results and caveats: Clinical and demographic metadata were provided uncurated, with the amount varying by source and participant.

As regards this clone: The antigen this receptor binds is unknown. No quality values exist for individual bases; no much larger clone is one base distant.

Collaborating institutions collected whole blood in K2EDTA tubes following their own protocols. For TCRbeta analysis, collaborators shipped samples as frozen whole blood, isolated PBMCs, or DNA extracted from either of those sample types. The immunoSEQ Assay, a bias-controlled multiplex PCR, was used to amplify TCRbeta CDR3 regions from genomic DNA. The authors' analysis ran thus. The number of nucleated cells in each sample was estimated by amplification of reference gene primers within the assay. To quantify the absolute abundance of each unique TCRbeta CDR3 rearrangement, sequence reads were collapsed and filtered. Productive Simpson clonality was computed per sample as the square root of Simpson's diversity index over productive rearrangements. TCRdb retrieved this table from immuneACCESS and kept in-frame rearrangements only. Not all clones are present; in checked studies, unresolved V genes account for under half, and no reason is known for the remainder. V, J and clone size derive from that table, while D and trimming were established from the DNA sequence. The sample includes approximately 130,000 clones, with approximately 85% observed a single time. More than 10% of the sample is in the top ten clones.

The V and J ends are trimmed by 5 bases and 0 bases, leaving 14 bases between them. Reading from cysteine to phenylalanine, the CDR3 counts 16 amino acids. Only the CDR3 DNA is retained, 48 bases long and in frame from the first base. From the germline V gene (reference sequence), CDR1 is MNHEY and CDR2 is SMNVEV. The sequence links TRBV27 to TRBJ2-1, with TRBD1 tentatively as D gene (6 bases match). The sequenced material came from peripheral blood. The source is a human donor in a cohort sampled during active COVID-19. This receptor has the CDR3 CASSPGQWSSYNEQFF. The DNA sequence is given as TGTGCCAGCAGTCCAGGACAGTGGAGCTCCTACAATGAGCAGTTCTTC.